This T cell receptor (beta chain) was identified during a study of PD-1 blockade in classical Hodgkin lymphoma. Points from the study as a whole: Relapsed/refractory patients reportedly had lower baseline diversity than newly diagnosed patients. CD4+ TCR diversity, unlike CD8+, rose significantly by C4D1.

Time point in this sample: cycle 4 day 1 (C4D1), after five to seven weeks of nivolumab. All patients relapsed after autologous stem cell transplantation, and brentuximab vedotin exposure varied. Isolation of CD8+ T cells from thawed PBMCs used magnetic negative selection. Sequencing was performed with immunoSEQ multiplex PCR; in TCRdb, only in-frame clones are kept and a portion is missing. This sample has 9,500 to 10,000 clones; over 65% occur once, and the top ten carry about 10%. The germline V and J ends were trimmed by 2 bases and 6 bases, with 10 bases remaining between them. Looked up from germline, CDR1 is SGDLS and CDR2 is YYNGEE. The CDR3 consists of 13 residues. This clone showed up just a few times. Its target is not known.

The receptor comes from a human donor with classical Hodgkin lymphoma. The sample was CD8+ T cells from blood, taken before the fourth cycle of nivolumab. The V gene is TRBV9, the J gene TRBJ2-3, with D perhaps being TRBD1 or TRBD2 (6 bases each). CDR3 residues: CASSVGGADTQYF. CDR3 DNA sequence: TGTGCCAGCAGCGTCGGGGGCGCGGATACGCAGTATTTT.